Each of the 9 T cell receptor beta chains below was sequenced from the same sample in a study of regulatory T cells in long-lasting Graves disease. Noted time point: newly diagnosed GD, antithyroid drugs for less than 3 months. Following extraction of RNA from PBMCs, that RNA was used to make the TCR library. Libraries of TCR beta came from iRepertoire HTBI primers plus Arm-PCR of CDR3 regions. TCRdb re-analysed the multiplex PCR reads in MiXCR, keeping a single row per CDR3 protein. The data contain about 470,000 distinct CDR3 sequences, under 15% of them singletons. These data are also associated with another study on T cells in Graves' hyperthyroidism and ophthalmopathy.

Sequencing was performed on peripheral blood mononuclear cells (PBMCs), taken at new diagnosis, from a patient treated with antithyroid drugs. The receptors come from a woman in her 30s with Graves disease.

Ten or more counts support this clonotype. The chain joins TRBV2 to TRBJ2-7, with D unresolved. V was pared by 5 bases and J by 1 base, with 18 bases between. Per germline, CDR1 SNHLY and CDR2 FYNNEI. This CDR3 contains 16 residues. CDR3: CASSHGPGAASYEQYF. The CDR3 region has the DNA TGTGCCAGCAGTCACGGGCCCGGAGCAGCGTCCTACGAGCAGTACTTC.

This chain joins TRBV13 and TRBJ1-3, with 7 positions matching TRBD1. Germline lookup yields CDR1 PRHDT and CDR2 FYEKMQ (reference sequence). This CDR3 has 14 amino acids. The V and J ends lost 3 bases and 2 bases, in that order; junction bases with no gene match: 1. The CDR3 bases are TGTGCCAGCAGCTTCCAGGGGGCTGGAAACACCATATATTTT. It is translated as CASSFQGAGNTIYF.

This clonotype showed up just once. The rearrangement links TRBV19 to TRBJ2-7; 7 bases are shared with TRBD1. The junction had 16 bases not matched to a gene; V was cut back by 5 bases and J by 9 bases. CDR3 size: 15 residues. Germline lookup yields CDR1 LNHDA and CDR2 SQIVND (reference sequence). The CDR3 is CASSLAQGSVTPQYF. The CDR3 DNA sequence: TGTGCCAGTAGTTTAGCACAGGGGTCCGTGACCCCGCAGTACTTC.

Comments on this clonotype: A read error may produce the germline difference seen at one junction end. V usage is TRBV6-1 and J usage is TRBJ2-3; D is perhaps TRBD1 or TRBD2 (6 bases each). This CDR3 contains 17 residues. The germline V gene encodes CDR1 MNHNS and CDR2 SASEGT. The CDR3 DNA sequence: TGTACCAGCACCCCAGGGCTGGGGGGCCCGGGCACAGATACGCAGTATTTT. Protein sequence: CTSTPGLGGPGTDTQYF.

This clonotype was detected ten times or more. The chain has TRBV7-9 and TRBJ2-7; 7 bases agree with TRBD2. Germline-derived CDR1 and CDR2 are SEHNR and FQNEAQ (reference sequence). V shed 1 base, J shed 2 bases, and the junction held 5 bases outside the gene matches. The CDR3 is made up of 15 amino acids. CDR3 in amino acids: CASSLEGTIPYEQYF. CDR3 nucleotide sequence: TGTGCCAGCAGCTTAGAAGGGACTATCCCCTACGAGCAGTACTTC.

The V gene is TRBV9, the J gene TRBJ2-2; D perhaps matches TRBD2 (5 bases). V was cut by 2 bases and J by 0 bases, with 8 bases left in between. The CDR3 runs 15 residues. Germline V gives CDR1 SGDLS, CDR2 YYNGEE. In nucleotides, the CDR3 is TGTGCCAGCAGCGTCAGCGGAGCGAACACCGGGGAGCTGTTTTTT. It is translated as CASSVSGANTGELFF.

The chain carries TRBV19 and TRBJ2-1; D not certain. In germline, CDR1 is LNHDA, CDR2 SQIVND (reference sequence). The CDR3 loop spans 15 amino acids. The V end was cut by 5 bases, the J end by 0 bases, with 11 bases between. The CDR3 coding sequence is TGTGCCAGTAGTCCGAGCGACCACTCCTACAATGAGCAGTTCTTC. This sequence encodes CASSPSDHSYNEQFF. The complete variable domain, with remaining parts taken from reference TRBV19 and TRBJ2-1, reads DGGITQSPKYLFRKEGQNVTLSCEQNLNHDAMYWYRQDPGQGLRLIYYSQIVNDFQKGDIAEGYSVSREKKESFPLTVTSAQKNPTAFYLCASSPSDHSYNEQFFGPGTRLTVL.

The rearrangement uses TRBV6-9 and TRBJ2-5; D is possibly TRBD2 (5 bases). The CDR3 totals 16 residues. CDR1 and CDR2 from the germline V gene are MNHGY and SVAAGI. The V end was cut by 3 bases, the J end by 4 bases, with 18 bases between. The CDR3 protein is CASSYSPTGAVETQYF. CDR3 in DNA: TGTGCCAGCAGTTACTCTCCGACCGGAGCGGTAGAGACCCAGTACTTC.

About this clonotype: A much larger clone differs by one base, so this may be a read error. This rearrangement joins TRBV28 to TRBJ2-7; 7 bases fit TRBD2. J gave up 7 bases and V 6 bases, and 15 bases lay outside the gene matches. This CDR3 is 15 amino acids long. The germline V gene encodes CDR1 MDHEN and CDR2 SYDVKM. The CDR3 nucleotides read TGTGCCAGCAGCTCCTGGCGGGAGTCTTCCAATGAGCAGTACTTC. It translates to CASSSWRESSNEQYF.